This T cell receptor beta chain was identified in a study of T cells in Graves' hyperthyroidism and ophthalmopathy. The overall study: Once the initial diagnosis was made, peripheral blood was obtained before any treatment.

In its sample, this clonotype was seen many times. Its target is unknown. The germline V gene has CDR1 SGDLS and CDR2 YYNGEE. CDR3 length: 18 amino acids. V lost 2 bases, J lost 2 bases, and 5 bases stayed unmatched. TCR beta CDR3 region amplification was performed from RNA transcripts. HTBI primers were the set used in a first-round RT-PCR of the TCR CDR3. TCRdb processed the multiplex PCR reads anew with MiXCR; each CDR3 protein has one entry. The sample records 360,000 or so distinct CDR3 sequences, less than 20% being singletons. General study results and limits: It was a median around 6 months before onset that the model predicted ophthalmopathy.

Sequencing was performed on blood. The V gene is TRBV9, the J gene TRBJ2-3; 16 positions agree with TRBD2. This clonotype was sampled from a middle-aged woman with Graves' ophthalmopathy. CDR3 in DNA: TGTGCCAGCAGCGTTGCCGGGACTAGCGGGAGGGTCACAGATACGCAGTATTTT. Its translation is CASSVAGTSGRVTDTQYF.